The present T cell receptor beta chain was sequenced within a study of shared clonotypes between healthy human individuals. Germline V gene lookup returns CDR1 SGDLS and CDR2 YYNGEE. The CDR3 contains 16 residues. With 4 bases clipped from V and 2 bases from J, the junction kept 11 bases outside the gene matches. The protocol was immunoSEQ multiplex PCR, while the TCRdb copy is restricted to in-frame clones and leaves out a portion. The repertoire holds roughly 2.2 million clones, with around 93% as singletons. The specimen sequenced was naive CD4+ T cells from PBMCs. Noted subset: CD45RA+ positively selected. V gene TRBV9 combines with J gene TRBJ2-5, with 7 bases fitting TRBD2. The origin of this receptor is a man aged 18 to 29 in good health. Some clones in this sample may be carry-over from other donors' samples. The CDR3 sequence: CASSPGFGGIQETQYF. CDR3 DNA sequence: TGTGCCAGCAGCCCGGGATTCGGGGGGATACAAGAGACCCAGTACTTC.